This TCR beta chain was obtained from a study of neurological immune-mediated disorders (dated by TCRdb to about 2019). In the study overall: Of the roughly 34 multiple sclerosis patients, about 30 had relapsing-remitting MS and 3 had secondary progressive MS. The approximately 110 TCR-beta libraries covered PBMC samples along with longitudinal samples, technical triplicates, and paired sorted CD4+ and CD8+ T-cell subsets. Longitudinal HAM/TSP and healthy donors were sampled at 3 time-points each (about 3-40 month intervals). The cohort was made up of about 68 subjects, consisting of 14 HAM/TSP patients, 35 or so multiple sclerosis patients and 20 healthy controls. Peripheral blood TCR-beta repertoires from HTLV-I-associated myelopathy (HAM/TSP) patients, multiple sclerosis patients and healthy controls were compared by UMI-based sequencing.

cDNA was synthesized by template-switch 5'RACE using a primer with a 10-nucleotide random unique molecular identifier that tagged each TCR transcript. Every sequencing run covered 15-18 subjects and yielded more than 200 million TCR-beta sequences. Total RNA was extracted with the RNeasy kit. TCR-beta VDJ regions were amplified with primers for the TCR constant region and the 5'RACE anchor, using the KAPA Real-time Library Amplification kit. Sample indexes and Illumina adaptors were added in a first PCR, after which library yield was increased in a second PCR. After Ampure bead purification, the roughly 650 bp TCR product was size-selected on a 2% E-gel SizeSelection system. Before pooling, libraries had their quality checked on a Bioanalyzer, their concentration measured with Qubit, and their quantity determined with the Kapa Library Quantification kit. Libraries were sequenced paired-end 2 x 150 bp on an Illumina HiSeq 2500. To increase sequence diversity, about 25-31% phiX was spiked into each library pool. Per the source publication's procedure: The quality-filtered reads were processed with the UMI-based MiGEC pipeline, whose error correction step removed more than 85% of the raw TCR sequences. VDJ genes were aligned to IMGT germline references, and clonotypes were defined by unique CDR3 amino acid sequence plus V-J genes. VDJtools evaluated clonal expansion, Shannon diversity and CDR3 relatedness (CalcPairwiseDistances, ClusterSamples); CLCbio workbench built phylogenetic trees. Expanded clones were defined as having at least 8 unique UMIs, based on coefficient-of-variation modelling across technical triplicates. Using fastp at Q25 and MiXCR, TCRdb reprocessed the public reads and kept productive beta chains. When rows share a CDR3 protein, they turn into one entry using the most common DNA and genes. TCRdb's processing, not the authors' own work, is the source of the V and J calls. Across this sample there are 70,000 to 90,000 distinct CDR3 sequences, with nearly 6% seen only once. Over 7% of the sample is taken by the ten largest.

The meaning of the sample's time point label: longitudinal time-point 2. For the unsorted PBMC libraries, 2 million PBMCs were stored in RNAlater at -80 degrees C until RNA extraction and were used to generate the libraries. Multiple sclerosis patients were enrolled in a US clinical protocol evaluating disease progression by magnetic resonance imaging. Peripheral blood was subjected to Ficoll-Hypaque density gradient centrifugation to isolate PBMCs, which were then cryopreserved in liquid nitrogen. Taken from cysteine to phenylalanine, the CDR3 has 14 residues. Only the CDR3 region is kept as DNA, spanning 42 bases read in frame from base 1. The germline V gene (reference sequence) specifies DFQATT as CDR1 and SNEGSKA as CDR2. The germline ends are 9 bases apart after V is trimmed by 3 bases and J by 0 bases. Points the paper makes about the study in general: No association of the MS cluster with clinical or MRI features was observed, and the need for larger cohorts was stated by the authors. No identical CDR3 amino acid sequences were shared among expanded clones across subjects, suggesting private TCR-beta repertoires in all groups. Repertoires from 18 of 34 MS patients were grouped by phylogenetic analysis into a cluster of related CDR3 sequences, suggesting a possible repertoire-level signature. TCR clonal expansion was highest in HAM/TSP patients and lowest in MS patients, with MS patients falling below even healthy controls.

This clonotype has a count of ten or more. The antigen it recognizes is unknown. The sample holds no much larger clone one base away, and base qualities are not on file. The specimen was PBMCs. This chain joins TRBV20-1 to TRBJ2-1, with no D gene named confidently. The TCR sequence derives from a woman aged 60 to 75 with multiple sclerosis. The encoded CDR3 is CSASRPSSYNEQFF. The DNA is as follows: TGCAGTGCTAGCAGACCCAGCTCCTACAATGAGCAGTTCTTC.